This entry describes one T cell receptor beta chain. These data belong to a study of blood T cell repertoires in COVID-19. Study in general: Sources were T cells, B-cell-depleted T cells, or PBMCs; the material itself was cDNA or gDNA.

Authors' data handling: Cell counts per sample came from amplifying reference gene primers. The protocol was immunoSEQ multiplex PCR, while the TCRdb copy is restricted to in-frame clones and leaves out a portion. That table gives V, J and clone size, and the DNA gave D and trimming. This sample yields some 260,000 clones, of which about 88% are seen a single time; 4.1% belongs to the top ten. Germline CDR1 SGHAT, CDR2 FQNNGV. The CDR3 runs 16 residues. The ends lost 1 base at V and 5 bases at J; junction bases unmatched: 8. The study drew participants aged about 18 to 95 years from about two dozen US areas. Cohort assignment relied on participant-reported clinical history.

Sequencing was done on a sample of PBMCs or T cells enriched from blood (not recorded which). This TCR came from a man aged 25-45 years with acute COVID-19. The chain joins TRBV11-2 to TRBJ2-5, with 9 bases that match TRBD2. This CDR3 is CASSLGGAGGRETQYF. CDR3 DNA sequence: TGTGCCAGCAGCTTAGGTGGCGCGGGGGGGAGGGAGACCCAGTACTTC.